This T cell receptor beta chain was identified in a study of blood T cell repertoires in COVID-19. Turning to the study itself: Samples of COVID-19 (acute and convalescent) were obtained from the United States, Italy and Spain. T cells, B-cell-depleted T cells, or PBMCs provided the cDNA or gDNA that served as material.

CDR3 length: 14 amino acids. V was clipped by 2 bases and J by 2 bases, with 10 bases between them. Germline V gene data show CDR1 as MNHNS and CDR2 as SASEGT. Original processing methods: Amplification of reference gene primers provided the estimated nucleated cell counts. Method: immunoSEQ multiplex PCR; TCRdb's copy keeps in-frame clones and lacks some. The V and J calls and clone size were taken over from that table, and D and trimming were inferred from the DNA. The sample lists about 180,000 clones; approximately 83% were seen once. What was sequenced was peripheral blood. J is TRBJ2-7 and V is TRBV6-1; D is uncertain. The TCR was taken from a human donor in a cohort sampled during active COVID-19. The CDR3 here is CASSEYRKTYEQYF. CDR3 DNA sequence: TGTGCCAGCAGTGAATACAGAAAGACCTACGAGCAGTACTTC.